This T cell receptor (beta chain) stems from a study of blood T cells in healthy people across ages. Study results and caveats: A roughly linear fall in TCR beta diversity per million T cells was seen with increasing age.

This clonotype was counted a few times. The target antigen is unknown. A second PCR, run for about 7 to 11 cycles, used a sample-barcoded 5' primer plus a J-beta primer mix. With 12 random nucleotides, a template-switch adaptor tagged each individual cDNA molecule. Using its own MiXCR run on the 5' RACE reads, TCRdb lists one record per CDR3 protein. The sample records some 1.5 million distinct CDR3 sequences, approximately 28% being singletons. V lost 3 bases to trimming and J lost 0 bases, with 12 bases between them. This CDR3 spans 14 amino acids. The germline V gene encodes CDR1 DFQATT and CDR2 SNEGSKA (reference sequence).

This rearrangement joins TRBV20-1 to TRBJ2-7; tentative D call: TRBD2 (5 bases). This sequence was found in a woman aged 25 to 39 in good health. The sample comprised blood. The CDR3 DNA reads TGCAGTGCTAGCTCCTTGACTAACTCCTACGAGCAGTACTTC. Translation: CSASSLTNSYEQYF.